Included here is one T cell receptor beta chain sequence, with context. Its cognate antigen is unknown. Described time point: week 23, last vaccination. Vaccine doses each comprised 300 ug of mutant IDH1 20-mer peptide, with topical imiquimod. Germline V gives CDR1 GTSNPN, CDR2 SVGIG (reference sequence). The CDR3 covers 14 residues. Trimming took 7 bases from V and 7 from J; bases not matched to a gene: 11. This table comes from immunoSEQ multiplex PCR, and its TCRdb copy is limited to in-frame clones, with some not included. This repertoire shows about 40,000 clones, around 76% found once; its top ten account for about 5%. The data stem from a study of a mutant IDH1 vaccine in newly diagnosed glioma. Study as a whole: The vaccination schedule gave patients eight doses in weeks 1, 3, 5, 7, 11, 15, 19 and 23. Males made up 62.5% and females about 38% of treated patients, whose mean age was around 41 years.

The chain links TRBV30 to TRBJ1-4, with 8 bases that match TRBD1. Sequences were derived from PBMCs, sampled from a glioma patient whose treatment included an IDH1 peptide vaccine. The source of this sequence is a man aged 50 or older with glioma. CDR3 nucleotide sequence: TGTGCCTTTAAAACCGGGACAGGTTCTGAAAAACTGTTTTTT. This encodes CAFKTGTGSEKLFF. The full variable domain, its missing parts supplied by reference TRBV30 and TRBJ1-4, is SQTIHQWPATLVQPVGSPLSLECTVEGTSNPNLYWYRQAAGRGLQLLFYSVGIGQISSEVPQNLSASRPQDRQFILSSKKLLLSDSGFYLCAFKTGTGSEKLFFGSGTQLSVL.